A selection of T cell receptor beta chains follows, all from one sample in a study of response to subunit inactivated influenza vaccine. TCRdb analysed the RT-PCR reads with MiXCR anew, one entry per CDR3 protein. Of 500,000 to 550,000 distinct CDR3 sequences listed, approximately 20% were seen once; the top ten hold 2.5% to 3%. These data were likewise used in another study, on T cells expressing NK-cell markers.

This sample comprised CD4+ T cells sorted from PBMCs, obtained about 11 days after vaccination. These receptors all come from a man aged 50 to 60 who received an inactivated influenza vaccine. The CDR3 runs from the conserved cysteine through the conserved F or W. D genes are given only for firm matches. Expanded clones are given a class, and other clones once, few, many or no size at all.

v_gene: TRBV7-2
j_gene: TRBJ1-3
abundance: many
d_gene: -
CDR3nt: TGTGCCAGCAGCACGCAGACAGTCCTTGGTCGAAACACCATATATTTT
CDR3aa: CASSTQTVLGRNTIYF

v_gene: TRBV5-1
j_gene: TRBJ2-3
abundance: -
d_gene: -
CDR3nt: TGCGCCAGCAGTCCAGACTCACCCCGCACAGATACGCAGTATTTT
CDR3aa: CASSPDSPRTDTQYF

v_gene: TRBV4-3
j_gene: TRBJ2-3
abundance: few
d_gene: TRBD2
CDR3nt: TGCGCCAGCAGCCAGTGCCCGGGACTAGCGGGGGGAAATAGCACAGATACGCAGTATTTT
CDR3aa: CASSQCPGLAGGNSTDTQYF

v_gene: TRBV7-9
j_gene: TRBJ2-1
abundance: few
d_gene: TRBD2
CDR3nt: TGTGCCAGCAGTTCTCTAGCGGGGACGTACAATGAGCAGTTCTTC
CDR3aa: CASSSLAGTYNEQFF

v_gene: TRBV4-3
j_gene: TRBJ2-1
abundance: -
d_gene: TRBD2
CDR3nt: TGCGCCAGCAGCCAAAGTTTCGTAAGGCGAGCGGGGGACCTCTACAATGAGCAGTTCTTC
CDR3aa: CASSQSFVRRAGDLYNEQFF

v_gene: TRBV9
j_gene: TRBJ2-7
abundance: -
d_gene: TRBD1
CDR3nt: TGTGCCAGCAGCCGGGACAGTTCCGAGCAGTACTTC
CDR3aa: CASSRDSSEQYF

v_gene: TRBV4-3
j_gene: TRBJ2-7
abundance: -
d_gene: -
CDR3nt: TGCGCCAGCAGCCAAGATCTTGGAGCAGGGTCGAGGGAGCAGTACTTC
CDR3aa: CASSQDLGAGSREQYF

v_gene: TRBV19
j_gene: TRBJ2-5
abundance: -
d_gene: -
CDR3nt: TGTGCCAGTAAGTTGGCAGGCCAAGAGACCCACTACTTC
CDR3aa: CASKLAGQETHYF

v_gene: TRBV27
j_gene: TRBJ2-1
abundance: -
d_gene: -
CDR3nt: TGTGCCAGCAGTACAAATACGGTCGGTGAGCAGTTCTTC
CDR3aa: CASSTNTVGEQFF

v_gene: TRBV24-1
j_gene: TRBJ1-2
abundance: few
d_gene: -
CDR3nt: TGTGCCACCAGTGATACTTCAGGATACTATGGCTACACCTTC
CDR3aa: CATSDTSGYYGYTF

v_gene: TRBV3-1
j_gene: TRBJ1-6
abundance: few
d_gene: -
CDR3nt: TGTGCCAGCAGCCAAGCGGGCCGTGGTTCACCCCTCCACTTT
CDR3aa: CASSQAGRGSPLHF

v_gene: TRBV4-2
j_gene: TRBJ1-5
abundance: -
d_gene: -
CDR3nt: TGTGCCAGCAGCCAAGTAAAGGGGTATAATCAGCCCCAGCATTTT
CDR3aa: CASSQVKGYNQPQHF

v_gene: TRBV5-1
j_gene: TRBJ2-1
abundance: -
d_gene: TRBD1
CDR3nt: TGCGCCAGCAGCTTCTTTTACAGGGGGCTGGAAAATGAGCAGTTCTTC
CDR3aa: CASSFFYRGLENEQFF

v_gene: TRBV20-1
j_gene: TRBJ1-2
abundance: -
d_gene: -
CDR3nt: TGCAGTGCTAGAGATCGAGGCCGGGCCTACTATGGCTACACCTTC
CDR3aa: CSARDRGRAYYGYTF

v_gene: TRBV20-1
j_gene: TRBJ1-5
abundance: -
d_gene: -
CDR3nt: TGCAGTGCTTTTGACAGGATGCGCAATCAGCCCCAGCATTTT
CDR3aa: CSAFDRMRNQPQHF

v_gene: TRBV7-2
j_gene: TRBJ2-7
abundance: many
d_gene: -
CDR3nt: TGTGCCAGCAGCTTAGCGGTCCCTTACGAGCAGTACTTC
CDR3aa: CASSLAVPYEQYF